What follows is one T cell receptor beta chain and its context. The data originate from a study of cytomegalovirus exposure and HLA in healthy donors. Use of 60 Vbeta and 13 Jbeta primers characterized the PCR. TCRdb keeps only in-frame clones here, not all; method: immunoSEQ multiplex PCR. The sample gives about 95,000 clones, 55% to 75% of which show up once; approximately 15% is in the top ten. The CDR3 is 16 residues long. The trim removed 5 bases at V and 3 bases at J, leaving 13 bases unmatched. The germline CDR1 and CDR2 sequences are MDHEN and SYDVKM. This sequence originates from a woman aged 45-59 years in good health and CMV-seropositive. This chain links TRBV28 with TRBJ2-7; 7 bases map to TRBD2. Sequencing was carried out using PBMCs. The CDR3 loop is CASSARLAAILYEQYF. CDR3 coding DNA: TGTGCCAGCAGTGCCCGACTAGCCGCTATTCTCTACGAGCAGTACTTC.